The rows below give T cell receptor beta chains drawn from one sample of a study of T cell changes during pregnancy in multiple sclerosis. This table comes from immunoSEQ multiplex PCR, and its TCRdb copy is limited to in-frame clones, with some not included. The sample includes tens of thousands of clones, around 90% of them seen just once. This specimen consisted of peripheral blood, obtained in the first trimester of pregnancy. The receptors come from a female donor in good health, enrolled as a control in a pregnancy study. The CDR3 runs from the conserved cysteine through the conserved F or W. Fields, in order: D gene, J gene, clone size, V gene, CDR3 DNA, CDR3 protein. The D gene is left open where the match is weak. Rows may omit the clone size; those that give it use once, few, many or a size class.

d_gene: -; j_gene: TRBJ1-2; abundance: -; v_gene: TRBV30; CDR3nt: TGTGCCTGGGGGAGAGACACGGATACCTATGGCTACACCTTC; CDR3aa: CAWGRDTDTYGYTF
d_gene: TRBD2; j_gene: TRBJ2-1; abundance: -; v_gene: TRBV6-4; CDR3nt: TGTGCCAGCAGTGACTACTTAGCGGGAGGGCCTAATGAGCAGTTCTTC; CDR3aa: CASSDYLAGGPNEQFF
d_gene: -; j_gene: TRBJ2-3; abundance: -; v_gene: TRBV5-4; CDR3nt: TGTGCCAGCACCTTGGGAGGGGGCGCAGATACGCAGTATTTT; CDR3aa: CASTLGGGADTQYF
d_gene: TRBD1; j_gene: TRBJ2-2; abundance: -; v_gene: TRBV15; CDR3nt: TGTGCCACCAGCGGACAGGCAATCAACACCGGGGAGCTGTTTTTT; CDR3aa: CATSGQAINTGELFF
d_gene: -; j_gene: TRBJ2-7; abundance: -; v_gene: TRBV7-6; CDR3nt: TGTGCCAGCAGCTTAGTGCCGGGGTCCTACGAGCAGTACTTC; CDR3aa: CASSLVPGSYEQYF
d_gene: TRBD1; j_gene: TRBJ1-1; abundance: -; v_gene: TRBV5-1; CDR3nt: TGCGCCAGCAGCCGGGGACAGGGAGGGGAAGCTTTCTTT; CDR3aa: CASSRGQGGEAFF
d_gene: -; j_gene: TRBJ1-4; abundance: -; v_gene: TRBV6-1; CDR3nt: TGTGCCAGCAGTGAATCCAGGGTTCTTAATGAAAAACTGTTTTTT; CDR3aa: CASSESRVLNEKLFF
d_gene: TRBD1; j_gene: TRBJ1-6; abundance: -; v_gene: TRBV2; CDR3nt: TGTGCCAGCAAAGAGAGACAGGGGGAATCACCCCTCCACTTT; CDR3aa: CASKERQGESPLHF
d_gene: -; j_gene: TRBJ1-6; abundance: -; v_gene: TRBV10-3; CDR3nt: TGTGCCATCAGTGAAGCGGATTCACCCCTCCACTTT; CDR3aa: CAISEADSPLHF
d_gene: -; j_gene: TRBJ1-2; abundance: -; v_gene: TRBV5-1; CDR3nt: TGCGCCAGCAGCTCGTTCCGCGATGGCTACACCTTC; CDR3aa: CASSSFRDGYTF
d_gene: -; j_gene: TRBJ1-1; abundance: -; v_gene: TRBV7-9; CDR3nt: TGTGCCAGCAGCTTAGACAGGACCACTGAAGCTTTCTTT; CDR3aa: CASSLDRTTEAFF
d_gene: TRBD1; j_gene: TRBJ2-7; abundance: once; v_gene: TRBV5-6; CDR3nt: TGTGCCAGCAGCTCTTATACAGGGGGCTACGAGCAGTACTTC; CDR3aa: CASSSYTGGYEQYF
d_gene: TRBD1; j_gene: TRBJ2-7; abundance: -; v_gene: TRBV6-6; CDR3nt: TGTGCCAGCAGTCCTGCTGGACAGGGGACCTACGAGCAGTACTTC; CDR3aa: CASSPAGQGTYEQYF
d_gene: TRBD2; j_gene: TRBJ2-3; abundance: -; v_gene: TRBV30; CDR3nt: TGTGCCTGGAGCGGGGACCCCGCGGGGGGCCGGGATACGCAGTATTTT; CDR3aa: CAWSGDPAGGRDTQYF
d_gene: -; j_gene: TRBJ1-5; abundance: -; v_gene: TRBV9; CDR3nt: TGTGCCAGCAGCACGGGGACATATAGCAATCAGCCCCAGCATTTT; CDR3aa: CASSTGTYSNQPQHF
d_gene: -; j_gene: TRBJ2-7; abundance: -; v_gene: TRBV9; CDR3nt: TGTGCCAGCAGCGTAGGTCTCGTCTCCTACGAGCAGTACTTC; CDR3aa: CASSVGLVSYEQYF
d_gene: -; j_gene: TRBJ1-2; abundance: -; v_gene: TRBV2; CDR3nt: TGTGCCAGCAGACCCCAGGGGAACTATGGCTACACCTTC; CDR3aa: CASRPQGNYGYTF
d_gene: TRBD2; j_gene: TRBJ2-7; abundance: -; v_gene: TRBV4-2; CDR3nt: TGTGCCAGCAGCCAAGGGCGGGAGCCACCTACCTACGAGCAGTACTTC; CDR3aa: CASSQGREPPTYEQYF
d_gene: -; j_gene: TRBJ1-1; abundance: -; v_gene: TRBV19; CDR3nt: TGTGCCAGTAGTATAGTTGGGCAGGGAGGTGGTCGGGCTGAAGCTTTCTTT; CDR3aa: CASSIVGQGGGRAEAFF
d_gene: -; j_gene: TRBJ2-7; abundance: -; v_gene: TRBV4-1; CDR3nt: TGCGCCAGCAGCCAAGAATCTGGCCCAACCCACGAGCAGTACTTC; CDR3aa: CASSQESGPTHEQYF
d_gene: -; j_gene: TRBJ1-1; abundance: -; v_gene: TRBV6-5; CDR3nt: TGTGCCAGCAGTTACACAGGGATGAACACTGAAGCTTTCTTT; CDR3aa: CASSYTGMNTEAFF
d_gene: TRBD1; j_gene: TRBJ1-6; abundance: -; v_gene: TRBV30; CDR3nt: TGTGCCTGGAGTTCCCCGGGGACAGGGAAAGCACCCCTCCACTTT; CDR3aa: CAWSSPGTGKAPLHF
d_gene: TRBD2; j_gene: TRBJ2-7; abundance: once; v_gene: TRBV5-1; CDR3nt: TGCGCCAGCAGCATAGCGGGAGGGAGGAACGAGCAGTACTTC; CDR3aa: CASSIAGGRNEQYF
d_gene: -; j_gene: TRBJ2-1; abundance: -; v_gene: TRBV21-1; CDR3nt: TGTGCCAGCAGCTTCCGGTCAGCGGGAGGCCCCGATGAGCAGTTCTTC; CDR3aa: CASSFRSAGGPDEQFF
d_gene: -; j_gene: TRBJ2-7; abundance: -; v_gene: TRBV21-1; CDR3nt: TGTGCCAGCAGCACCCGGGACTTTCCATGTCTGCAGTACTTC; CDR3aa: CASSTRDFPCLQYF
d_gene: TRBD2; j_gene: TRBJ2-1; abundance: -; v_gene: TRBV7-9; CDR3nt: TGTGCCAGCAGCTCCAGACCACCTAGCGGGCGAAGCTCCTACAATGAGCAGTTCTTC; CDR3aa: CASSSRPPSGRSSYNEQFF
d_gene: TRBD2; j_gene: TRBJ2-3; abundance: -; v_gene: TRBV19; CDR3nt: TGTGCCAGTCTAAGCACAGCGGGGAGCACAGATACGCAGTATTTT; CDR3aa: CASLSTAGSTDTQYF
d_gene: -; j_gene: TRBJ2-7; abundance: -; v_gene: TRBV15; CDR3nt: TGTGCCACCAGCCGAGAGCGCTGGGGCTCTTACGAGCAGTACTTC; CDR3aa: CATSRERWGSYEQYF
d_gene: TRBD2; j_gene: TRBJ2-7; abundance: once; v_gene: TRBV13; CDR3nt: TGTGCCAGCAGCTTAGCGCGGGAGGGCCTCTACGAGCAGTACTTC; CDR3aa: CASSLAREGLYEQYF
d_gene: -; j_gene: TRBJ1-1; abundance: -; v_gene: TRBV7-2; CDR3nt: TGTGCCAGCAGCTTAGATTTGGGGGGCACTGAAGCTTTCTTT; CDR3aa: CASSLDLGGTEAFF
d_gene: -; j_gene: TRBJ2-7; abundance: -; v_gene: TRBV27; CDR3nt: TGTGCCAGCAGTCTACAGGGACCCAAATACGAGCAGTACTTC; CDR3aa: CASSLQGPKYEQYF
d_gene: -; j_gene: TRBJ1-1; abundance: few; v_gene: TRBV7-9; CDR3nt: TGTGCCAGCAGCTTCCAGGGGAACACTGAAGCTTTCTTT; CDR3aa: CASSFQGNTEAFF
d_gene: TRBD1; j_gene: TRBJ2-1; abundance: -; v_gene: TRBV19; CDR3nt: TGTGCCAGTAGTGTGACAGGGGGCTCAGAGTTCTTC; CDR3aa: CASSVTGGSEFF
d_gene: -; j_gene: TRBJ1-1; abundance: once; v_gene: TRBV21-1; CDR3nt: TGTGCCAGCAGCCAAAAAGCGAACACTGAAGCTTTCTTT; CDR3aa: CASSQKANTEAFF
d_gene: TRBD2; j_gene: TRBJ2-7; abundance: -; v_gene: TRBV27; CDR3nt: TGTGCCGGATGCGGCTCGGCCCCGGGAGGGGAGCAGTACTTC; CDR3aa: CAGCGSAPGGEQYF
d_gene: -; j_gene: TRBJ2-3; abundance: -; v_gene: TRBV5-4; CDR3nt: TGTGCCAGCAGCCCCAAGGGGGTATACGCAGATACGCAGTATTTT; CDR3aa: CASSPKGVYADTQYF
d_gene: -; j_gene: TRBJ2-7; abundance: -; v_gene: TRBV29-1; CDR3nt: TGCAGCGTTGCAGCGAGCGGCTACGAGCAGTACTTC; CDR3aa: CSVAASGYEQYF
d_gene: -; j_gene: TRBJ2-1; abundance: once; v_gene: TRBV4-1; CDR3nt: TGCGCCAGCAGCCAAGATGGACAAAATGAGCAGTTCTTC; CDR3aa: CASSQDGQNEQFF
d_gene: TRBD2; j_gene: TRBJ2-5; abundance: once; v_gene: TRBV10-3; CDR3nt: TGTGCCATCAGTGATCGGCCTAGCGGGAGGCAAGAGACCCAGTACTTC; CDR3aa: CAISDRPSGRQETQYF
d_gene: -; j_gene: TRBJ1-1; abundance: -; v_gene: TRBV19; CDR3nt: TGTGCCAGTAACTATATGAACACTGAAGCTTTCTTT; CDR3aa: CASNYMNTEAFF